Listed here are 32 T cell receptor beta chains from one sample, sequenced in a study of tumor-infiltrating lymphocytes in oesophageal squamous cell carcinoma. TCRdb analysed the PCR reads with MiXCR anew, one entry per CDR3 protein. The sample lists approximately 17,000 distinct CDR3 sequences; 44% were seen once. Sequenced sample: blood. These TCRs come from a female donor with esophageal squamous cell carcinoma.

This chain uses TRBV28 with TRBJ2-1; D possibly corresponds to TRBD1 (5 bases). Near its end, the DNA agrees better with TRBJ1-2, so the J call may be wrong. Germline V gene lookup returns CDR1 MDHEN and CDR2 SYDVKM. CDR3 length: 14 residues. CDR3 residues: CASSLGSGDRGYTF. The CDR3 DNA reads as TGTGCCAGCAGTTTGGGATCGGGGGACCGTGGCTACACCTTC.

The chain combines TRBV24-1 with TRBJ1-5; D possibly corresponds to TRBD1 (5 bases). The V end was cut by 9 bases, the J end by 1 base, with 6 bases between. Germline-derived CDR1 and CDR2 are KGHDR and SFDVKD. This CDR3 is 12 amino acids long. CDR3 sequence (DNA): TGTGCCACCTCAGGGAGCAATCAGCCCCAGCATTTT. Translated: CATSGSNQPQHF.

This clonotype was recorded many times. The J gene is TRBJ2-7, the V gene TRBV7-8, with 11 positions matching TRBD2. V shed 2 bases, J shed 6 bases, and the junction held 15 bases outside the gene matches. This CDR3 has 18 residues. CDR1 and CDR2 (germline): SGHVS, FQNEAQ. CDR3 residues: CASSLLLAGGESVLEQYF. CDR3 DNA sequence: TGTGCCAGCAGCTTATTGCTAGCGGGAGGAGAGAGCGTCCTCGAGCAGTACTTC.

This clonotype came up many times. The chain combines TRBV19 with TRBJ2-5; a weak D match, TRBD2 (6 bases). This CDR3 is built from 14 residues. Germline V gene sequence: CDR1 LNHDA, CDR2 SQIVND (reference sequence). V shed 1 base and J shed 7 bases, with 13 bases lying between them. The CDR3 protein is CASSIGRGSGTQYF. The CDR3 coding sequence is TGTGCCAGTAGTATAGGGCGGGGCTCAGGGACCCAGTACTTC.

In this sample, this clonotype turned up many times. The chain couples TRBV28 to TRBJ2-3; a possible D gene is TRBD2 (6 bases). The CDR3 loop spans 16 amino acids. V was cut by 6 bases and J by 1 base, with 17 bases left in between. Germline V lookup: CDR1 MDHEN, CDR2 SYDVKM. The CDR3 here is CASSIRRVAGTDTQYF. The CDR3 nucleotides read TGTGCCAGCAGCATACGGAGGGTGGCGGGCACAGATACGCAGTATTTT.

This clonotype qualifies as medium-sized (0.01 to 0.1%). The chain uses TRBV6-1 and TRBJ1-5, with TRBD1 matching over 7 bases. CDR3 size: 14 residues. V lost 2 bases and J lost 2; bases outside the gene matches: 0. CDR1 and CDR2 (germline): MNHNS, SASEGT. CDR3 loop: CASSEQGGNQPQHF. The CDR3 DNA follows: TGTGCCAGCAGTGAACAGGGGGGCAATCAGCCCCAGCATTTT.

This clonotype was recorded only once. This chain uses TRBV7-4 with TRBJ2-3; 7 nucleotides line up with TRBD1. The CDR3 sequence is 15 residues long. In germline, CDR1 is SGHVT, CDR2 SQSDAQ. The trim removed 5 bases at V and 1 base at J, leaving 6 bases unmatched. The CDR3 coding sequence is TGTGCCAGCAGCCCCAGACAGGGAGGCACAGATACGCAGTATTTT. Translation gives CASSPRQGGTDTQYF.

This sequence joins TRBV7-3 and TRBJ2-3, with D unresolved. The CDR3 runs 13 residues. Trimming stripped 0 bases from V and 4 bases from J, with 5 bases between. CDR1 is SGHTA and CDR2 is FQGTGA in the germline V gene. The CDR3 loop is CASSLTLADTQYF. The CDR3 DNA follows: TGTGCCAGCAGCTTAACGTTGGCAGATACGCAGTATTTT.

This clonotype is hyperexpanded. One junction end disagrees with the germline gene, perhaps due to a read error. This chain joins TRBV7-7 and TRBJ1-1, with D hard to call. The CDR3 contains 14 residues. The germline CDR1 and CDR2 sequences are SSHAT and FNYEAQ (reference sequence). The CDR3 nucleotides read TGTGCTAGCAGCAACCCCAGAATATGCACTGAAGCTTTCTTT. Translating gives CASSNPRICTEAFF.

This clonotype was detected once. This chain uses TRBV7-3 with TRBJ1-4; D is unclear. The length of the CDR3 is 15 residues. Germline assignment: CDR1 SGHTA and CDR2 FQGTGA. V lost 2 bases, J lost 4 bases, and 11 bases lay in between. The CDR3 DNA reads as TGTGCCAGCAGCTTAGGCAGACGGGATAATGAAAAACTGTTTTTT. It translates to CASSLGRRDNEKLFF.

This chain links TRBV20-1 with TRBJ2-2; 8 positions agree with TRBD1. Germline V gene lookup returns CDR1 DFQATT and CDR2 SNEGSKA (reference sequence). Germline trimming cut 5 bases from V and 6 bases from J; bases unmatched to any gene: 8. The CDR3 contains 14 residues. In nucleotides, the CDR3 is TGCAGTGCTCCAGACAGGGGAAAGGCCGGGGAGCTGTTTTTT. Translation gives CSAPDRGKAGELFF.

The chain recombines TRBV6-6 with TRBJ2-3; 10 nucleotides line up with TRBD2. V shed 6 bases and J 8 bases; nucleotides not matched to a gene: 11. Per the germline V gene, CDR1 is MNHNY and CDR2 is SVGAGI (reference sequence). CDR3 size: 15 residues. Written as DNA, the CDR3 is TGTGCCAGCAGGCAACTAGCGGGGCTCCAAGGTACGCAGTATTTT. It encodes CASRQLAGLQGTQYF.

V and J are TRBV7-4 and TRBJ2-5, with 10 bases that match TRBD1. Per the germline V gene, CDR1 is SGHVT and CDR2 is SQSDAQ. With 5 bases clipped from V and 11 bases from J, the junction kept 11 bases outside the gene matches. The CDR3 is 14 residues long. CDR3: CASSTGQGYNEQYF. The CDR3 nucleotides are TGTGCCAGCAGCACGGGACAGGGGTACAATGAGCAGTACTTC.

The chain is built from TRBV9 and TRBJ2-1; D perhaps matches TRBD1 (5 bases). Trimming removed 5 bases at V and 13 bases at J, with 25 bases between. The CDR3 length is 15 residues. The V gene's germline CDR1 is SGDLS and CDR2 YYNGEE. The CDR3 DNA reads TGTGCCAGCAGTTGGGGCTTAACCTCCCAAGAGACCCAGTTCTTC. Encoded protein: CASSWGLTSQETQFF.

With respect to this clonotype: A read error may produce the germline difference seen at one junction end. The chain has TRBV7-6 and TRBJ2-6; D may match TRBD1 or TRBD2 (5 bases each). TRBJ2-5 matches the DNA end more closely, so the J call is doubtful. The CDR3 contains 13 residues. The germline CDR1 and CDR2 sequences are SGHVS and FNYEAQ. CDR3 sequence: CASSLGVQETQYF. The CDR3 bases are TGTGCTAGCAGCCTGGGGGTTCAAGAGACCCAGTACTTC.

This clonotype appeared a few times. Since no conserved phenylalanine or tryptophan closes the CDR3, a read error is the likely cause. The DNA is omitted, as the CDR3 cannot be located on it reliably, and the CDR3 follows TCRdb's listing. The chain carries TRBV7-2 and TRBJ2-3; the table calls TRBD2, which could not be checked here. The CDR3 length equals 8 residues, ends included. Germline lookup yields CDR1 SGHTA and CDR2 FQGNSA. The CDR3 loop is CASSKTRP.

The rearrangement uses TRBV7-6 and TRBJ2-4, with no clear D. The J call may be faulty, since TRBJ2-1 better matches the DNA end. CDR1 SGHVS and CDR2 FNYEAQ come from the germline V gene. The CDR3 runs 14 residues. CDR3 sequence reads: CASSLGYGRGEQFF. In DNA, the CDR3 is TGTGCCAGCAGCTTAGGGTACGGACGCGGCGAGCAGTTCTTC.

This chain joins TRBV7-2 and TRBJ2-7; 9 bases line up with TRBD2. With V trimmed by 6 bases and J by 2 bases, 8 bases remained unmatched. Germline lookup yields CDR1 SGHTA and CDR2 FQGNSA. The CDR3 loop spans 15 amino acids. CDR3 in amino acids: CASSYNLAGTYEQYF. The DNA for the CDR3 is TGTGCCAGCAGTTATAATCTAGCGGGGACCTACGAGCAGTACTTC.

The chain joins TRBV7-2 to TRBJ2-4; perhaps TRBD1 as D (6 bases). The end of the DNA aligns better with TRBJ2-5, so the J call may be wrong. CDR1 and CDR2 (germline): SGHTA, FQGNSA. The CDR3 is 13 amino acids. The CDR3 here is CASSLDRAETQYF. The CDR3 DNA sequence: TGTGCCAGCAGCTTAGACAGGGCAGAGACCCAGTACTTC.

This chain links TRBV6-6 with TRBJ2-3, with 13 bases fitting TRBD2. Germline V gene lookup returns CDR1 MNHNY and CDR2 SVGAGI (reference sequence). J lost 7 bases, V lost 7 bases, and 5 bases had no gene match. This CDR3 comprises 14 residues. CDR3 DNA sequence: TGTGCCAGCATCCTGACTAGCGGGAGGTATACGCAGTATTTT. This encodes CASILTSGRYTQYF.

This clonotype was counted at least ten times. One junction end does not reproduce the germline sequence, and a read error may be involved. The V call is TRBV7-6, the J call TRBJ2-5, with 14 nucleotides matching TRBD2. The germline CDR1 and CDR2 sequences are SGHVS and FNYEAQ. This CDR3 is built from 13 residues. The CDR3 is CASSLGTSGGQGF. As DNA, the CDR3 is TGTGCCAGCAGCTTAGGGACTAGCGGGGGGCAGGGCTTC.

In its sample, this clonotype is medium-sized. This rearrangement joins TRBV7-3 to TRBJ2-2, with 7 positions matching TRBD1. Germline CDR1 is SGHTA and CDR2 is FQGTGA. This CDR3 is 16 amino acids long. V dropped 5 bases and J dropped 0; count of bases not matched to a gene: 6. CDR3: CASSTRQGANTGELFF. DNA of the CDR3: TGTGCCAGCAGCACCCGACAGGGTGCGAACACCGGGGAGCTGTTTTTT.

This clonotype counts as medium-sized. V gene TRBV24-1 combines with J gene TRBJ2-3, with D possibly being TRBD1 or TRBD2 (5 bases each). Germline assignment: CDR1 KGHDR and CDR2 SFDVKD. V dropped 5 bases and J dropped 2 bases, with 10 bases sitting between them. CDR3 length: 14 amino acids. In nucleotides, the CDR3 is TGTGCCACCAGTGTTGGGGGAGTCACAGATACGCAGTATTTT. Translated: CATSVGGVTDTQYF.

The CDR3 nucleotides are TGTGCCAGCAGCTTGGCCAGTCAAGAGACCCAGTACTTC. Amino acid sequence: CASSLASQETQYF. The rearrangement uses TRBV5-5 and TRBJ2-5, with no clear D. The CDR3 contains 13 residues. CDR1 and CDR2 from the germline V gene are SGHKS and YYEKEE (reference sequence). V was trimmed by 0 bases and J by 2 bases, leaving 5 bases between them.

This clonotype was detected ten times or more. The V gene is TRBV12-3 or TRBV12-4, the J gene TRBJ1-4, with D unresolved. The germline V and J ends were trimmed by 6 bases and 8 bases, with 10 bases remaining between them. CDR3 length: 12 amino acids. In DNA form, the CDR3 reads TGTGCCAGCAGCGCCCTAGGGGAAAAACTGTTTTTT. Protein: CASSALGEKLFF.

The genes are TRBV27 and TRBJ2-5; TRBD1 matches 7 bases. CDR3 length equals 14 residues. The V gene's germline CDR1 is MNHEY and CDR2 SMNVEV (reference sequence). After removal of 3 bases from V and 5 bases from J, the junction contained 6 bases not matched to a gene. Written as DNA, the CDR3 is TGTGCCAGCAGTTTCAGGGGGAGATGGGAGACCCAGTACTTC. Residues: CASSFRGRWETQYF.

This clonotype came up many times. The V call is TRBV10-3, the J call TRBJ2-1, with D possibly matching TRBD2 (7 bases). The tail of the sequence fits TRBJ2-7 better, so the J call may be wrong. The CDR3 is 15 residues long. CDR1 is ENHRY, CDR2 SYGVKD, per germline. This CDR3 reads CAITPQGRGAGEQYF. The CDR3 DNA is TGTGCCATCACCCCTCAGGGTCGGGGGGCGGGTGAGCAGTACTTC.

The chain joins TRBV10-1 to TRBJ2-1, with 8 positions matching TRBD2. The J call may not be correct, given that the DNA end is closer to TRBJ2-7. Germline V gene sequence: CDR1 WNHNN, CDR2 SYGVQD (reference sequence). The length of the CDR3 is 13 residues. CDR3 coding DNA: TGCGCCAGCAGTCCCGCTAGCGGGTACGAGCAGTACTTC. Protein sequence: CASSPASGYEQYF.

This clonotype was picked up a small number of times. This chain uses TRBV7-9 with TRBJ2-1, with 13 bases lining up with TRBD2. CDR3 length equals 17 residues. V shed 2 bases and J 9 bases; nucleotides not matched to a gene: 10. Germline-derived CDR1 and CDR2 are SEHNR and FQNEAQ (reference sequence). Here the CDR3 DNA reads TGTGCCAGCAGCTTAAGAGACGGGACTAGCGGGAATGTTGAGCAGTTCTTC. Translating it yields CASSLRDGTSGNVEQFF.

This clonotype was detected ten times or more. The rearrangement joins TRBV9 to TRBJ1-3; D possibly corresponds to TRBD1 (6 bases). Germline CDR1 and CDR2: SGDLS and YYNGEE. The germline V and J ends were trimmed by 10 bases and 0 bases, with 17 bases remaining between them. This CDR3 comprises 15 residues. This CDR3 is CAGTGTNHSGNTIYF. The DNA of the CDR3 is TGTGCCGGGACCGGGACAAATCACTCTGGAAACACCATATATTTT.

V usage is TRBV12-3 or TRBV12-4 and J usage is TRBJ1-4, with 8 bases identical to TRBD1. J gave up 8 bases and V 5 bases, and 13 bases lay outside the gene matches. The CDR3 consists of 16 residues. DNA of the CDR3: TGTGCCAGCAGTCCTCGAACTGGACAGGGATCCGAAAAACTGTTTTTT. Translating gives CASSPRTGQGSEKLFF.

This clonotype was seen a few times. V and J are TRBV7-2 and TRBJ1-2; D ambiguous. The V gene lost 4 bases and the J gene lost 6 bases, with 15 bases spanning the gap. The CDR3 length is 14 residues. The germline V gene has CDR1 SGHTA and CDR2 FQGNSA. DNA for the CDR3: TGTGCCAGCAGCTCGAGTAGTGGGATGGATGGCTACACCTTC. It translates to CASSSSSGMDGYTF. Full variable domain (missing parts from reference TRBV7-2 and TRBJ1-2): GAGVSQSPSNKVTEKGKDVELRCDPISGHTALYWYRQSLGQGLEFLIYFQGNSAPDKSGLPSDRFSAERTGGSVSTLTIQRTQQEDSAVYLCASSSSSGMDGYTFGSGTRLTVV.